This T cell receptor (beta chain) stems from a study of OX40 agonist ivuxolimab in advanced cancers. Per the germline V gene, CDR1 is GTSNPN and CDR2 is SVGIG (reference sequence). This CDR3 region has 15 residues. J lost 4 bases, V lost 0 bases, and 9 bases had no gene match. Assay used: immunoSEQ multiplex PCR; TCRdb lists only in-frame clones, some missing. Of about 48,000 clones listed, about four fifths are singletons. Note on this clone: Antigen unknown.

General study points: Normalized T-cell clonal expansion was also low in some nonresponders. Near-lowest levels of clonal expansion characterized partial responders at 0.1-3.0 mg/kg.

The chain has TRBV30 and TRBJ2-7, with 7 bases that match TRBD1. The sequence derives from an adult with an advanced solid tumor such as melanoma, head and neck, liver or kidney cancer. Sequenced material: CD4+ or CD8+ T cells sorted from blood, taken in a trial of the OX40 agonist ivuxolimab. The CDR3 protein is CAWSVRDRGVYEQYF. CDR3 nucleotide sequence: TGTGCCTGGAGTGTACGGGACAGAGGGGTGTACGAGCAGTACTTC.